The source of this T cell receptor beta chain is a study of identifying expanded T cells in peripheral blood. Study observations and caveats: Technical replicates showed roughly 1.2 changed clones; two weeks roughly 18; four weeks 19. Across healthy donors, higher total template counts meant significantly greater roughly two-week count variance.

Germline V gene sequence: CDR1 SEHNR, CDR2 FQNEAQ (reference sequence). The CDR3 has 13 residues. Trimming pared 7 bases from V and 5 bases from J, leaving 11 bases between. As for this clone: What it binds is not known.

TCRdb's copy holds only in-frame clones and misses some; the assay was immunoSEQ multiplex PCR. Altogether tens of thousands of clones are present, roughly 84% being singletons, with the ten largest covering roughly a fifth. Sequencing input: blood. The sequence was collected from a person aged 18 to 75 in good health. The chain carries TRBV7-9 and TRBJ2-2; D is possibly TRBD2 (5 bases). CDR3 DNA: TGTGCCAGCACCGAAACGGGGACCGGGGAGCTGTTTTTT. Amino acid sequence: CASTETGTGELFF.